The 6 T cell receptor beta chains reported below all come from one sample, sequenced in a study of T-cell reconstitution after alpha-beta-depleted transplantation in children. Using unique molecular identifiers, the investigators prepared the TCRbeta library. TCRdb called the PCR reads again in MiXCR, with one record for every CDR3 protein. Of some 400,000 distinct CDR3 sequences in the sample, about a fifth were seen once. The source was PBMCs from the stem cell graft donor, collected from the stem cell graft. The receptor source for this set is a human donor who donated a stem cell graft to a child with acute myeloid leukemia.

This clonotype occurred a few times. The chain uses TRBV4-1 and TRBJ2-1; 8 bases map to TRBD2. CDR1 is MGHRA, CDR2 YSYEKL, per germline. J gave up 3 bases and V 3 bases, and 13 bases lay outside the gene matches. The CDR3 loop spans 18 amino acids. DNA of the CDR3: TGCGCCAGCAGCCAGCCGGCAGCCGGGACTAGTCACTACAATGAGCAGTTCTTC. Amino acids: CASSQPAAGTSHYNEQFF.

The genes are TRBV29-1 and TRBJ2-1; tentative D call: TRBD1 (7 bases). The CDR3 runs to 15 residues. V shed 2 bases and J shed 8 bases, with 19 bases lying between them. Germline lookup yields CDR1 SQVTM and CDR2 ANQGSEA. The CDR3: CSVELAGGYDDEQFF. The CDR3 coding sequence is TGCAGCGTTGAACTGGCAGGGGGGTATGACGATGAGCAGTTCTTC.

This clonotype came up once. The chain links TRBV3-1 to TRBJ2-3; tentative D call: TRBD2 (6 bases). The germline V gene encodes CDR1 LGHDT and CDR2 YNNKEL (reference sequence). The CDR3 is 13 amino acids. Trimming took 7 bases from V and 6 from J, leaving 14 bases between them. The CDR3 DNA reads TGTGCCAGCATCCGGCGAGGAGGGGATACGCAGTATTTT. As protein: CASIRRGGDTQYF.

As to this clonotype: The junction differs from germline at one of its ends, possibly a read error. The chain employs TRBV13 and TRBJ2-7; 9 bases map to TRBD1. The CDR3 spans 12 residues. Germline V CDR1 and CDR2: PRHDT, FYEKMQ (reference sequence). The CDR3 sequence: CASRSGPTGQGF. The CDR3 DNA is TGTGCCAGCAGAAGTGGTCCAACGGGACAGGGTTTC. The full variable domain, rest sourced from reference TRBV13 and TRBJ2-7, is AAGVIQSPRHLIKEKRETATLKCYPIPRHDTVYWYQQGPGQDPQFLISFYEKMQSDKGSIPDRFSAQQFSDYHSELNMSSLELGDSALYFCASRSGPTGQGFGPGTRLTVT.

This clonotype was observed a few times. J is TRBJ2-3 and V is TRBV20-1; TRBD2 matches 7 bases. Trimming took 5 bases from V and 5 from J; bases not matched to a gene: 10. The V gene's germline CDR1 is DFQATT and CDR2 SNEGSKA (reference sequence). The CDR3 has 14 amino acids. CDR3 amino acids: CSALGGSSEDTQYF. CDR3 nucleotides: TGCAGTGCTTTAGGCGGGAGTTCGGAAGATACGCAGTATTTT.

The chain couples TRBV3-1 to TRBJ2-1; TRBD2 matches at 7 bases. Germline-derived CDR1 and CDR2 are LGHDT and YNNKEL (reference sequence). CDR3 length equals 15 residues. The V segment lost 5 bases and the J segment 2 bases; nucleotides outside the gene matches: 6. CDR3 in DNA: TGTGCCAGCAGCACATCTAGCGGACCCTACAATGAGCAGTTCTTC. Its translation is CASSTSSGPYNEQFF.